The T cell receptor (beta chain) described here comes from a study of T cells in narcolepsy. Clones were sequenced by immunoSEQ multiplex PCR, and TCRdb holds only the in-frame ones, with some missing. This table has approximately 35,000 clones, 75% to 90% appearing once. A word on this clone: Antigen specificity is unknown.

This CDR3 spans 13 amino acids. In germline, CDR1 is SGHTA, CDR2 FQGTGA. V shed 6 bases and J shed 7 bases, with 15 bases lying between them. Study-level results: Healthy controls reportedly lacked the autoreactive clonotypes serially found in patients' blood. No autoreactive T cell clone sequences appeared in some memory CD4+ repertoires.

The clonotype was recovered from a human donor in good health. The chain combines TRBV7-3 with TRBJ2-5; D assignment may be TRBD1 or TRBD2 (5 bases each). Material: memory (CD45RA-) CD4+ T cells from blood. The CDR3 DNA follows: TGTGCCAGCAGTTCCCGGGATAGGGGGACCCAGTACTTC. This gives the protein CASSSRDRGTQYF.